Listed below are T cell receptor beta chains from one sample, sequenced in a study of tumor-infiltrating lymphocytes in primary liver carcinoma. TCRdb reanalysed the multiplex PCR reads using MiXCR and keeps one entry per CDR3 protein. The sample records 330,000 or so distinct CDR3 sequences, roughly two thirds being singletons. Material: peripheral blood. The source is a man in his forties or fifties with primary liver carcinoma and hepatitis B virus infection. Both conserved end residues are part of each CDR3. Fields, in order: J gene, V gene, CDR3 protein.

TRBJ2-1	TRBV14	CASSQDYSFRQAGVFGNEQFF
TRBJ1-3	TRBV11-2	CASAQGAGTTIYF
TRBJ2-4	TRBV19	CASSKTGDAKNIQYF
TRBJ1-6	TRBV6-1	CASSEATQGARNSPLHF
TRBJ2-3	TRBV5-5	CASSLAGLADTDTQYF
TRBJ2-1	TRBV11-1	CASSLTSPYLAGTDNEQFF
TRBJ2-7	TRBV29-1	CSVAHSGSSYEQYF
TRBJ2-5	TRBV30	CAWSVRTSGRETQYF
TRBJ2-2	TRBV4-1	CASNDLNRGSTGELFF
TRBJ2-2	TRBV11-3	CASSLIGTTNTGELLF
TRBJ2-2	TRBV11-2	CASSPSTFGTPSAGEPFF
TRBJ1-1	TRBV6-1	CANSTTMNTEAFF
TRBJ1-1	TRBV11-2	CASSLVPLSRGVTEAFF
TRBJ2-3	TRBV30	CAWSVLAVFTDTQYF
TRBJ1-3	TRBV11-2	CASSLVSSTSSGSTIYF
TRBJ2-7	TRBV10-2	CASVLDRVCREQYF
TRBJ2-7	TRBV11-2	CAGSRAGGFNEQYF
TRBJ1-1	TRBV30	CAWSGTGCTEAFF
TRBJ1-2	TRBV4-1	CASSQDELANYGYTF
TRBJ2-5	TRBV28	CATSLQIQETQYF
TRBJ1-3	TRBV4-1	CVSSQDLGDTTYF
TRBJ2-7	TRBV10-1	CARRTSYEQYF
TRBJ1-1	TRBV5-5	CASSFTQGRGEAFF
TRBJ2-7	TRBV6-5	CASSYSFERSSYEQYF
TRBJ2-5	TRBV12-3/TRBV12-4	CASSKGTSGSLRQETHYF
TRBJ1-1	TRBV6-1	CASSEDEGTEAFF
TRBJ2-1	TRBV11-2	CASSLDETARLEQLF
TRBJ2-1	TRBV5-4	CASSLELYNEQFF
TRBJ2-3	TRBV4-2	CASSQRLAGNADTQYF
TRBJ2-7	TRBV5-4	CASSTGLAGVAYEQYF
TRBJ2-5	TRBV6-2/TRBV6-3	CASSYSSAGGGFYETQYF